This T cell receptor beta chain emerged from a study of cytomegalovirus exposure and HLA in healthy donors. Findings of the study overall: Most observed TCR sequences were rare, whereas some public TCRs were detected in many donors.

Regarding donors, all were healthy bone marrow donors. The PCR ran on 60 Vbeta and 13 Jbeta primers. Sequenced by immunoSEQ multiplex PCR; TCRdb stores in-frame clones only, minus some. This sample has around 200,000 clones, with 75% to 90% found just once. A word on this clone: Its antigen is not identified.

The V gene's germline CDR1 is SGHDN and CDR2 FVKESK. The CDR3 contains 13 residues. Trimming took off 5 bases at V and 2 bases at J, with 9 bases between the two ends. Sequencing was performed on PBMCs. The chain couples TRBV14 to TRBJ1-2; D is undetermined. The TCR comes from a woman aged 25 to 39 in good health and CMV-seronegative. The CDR3 region has the DNA TGTGCCAGCAGCTCTAGCTGGAACTATGGCTACACCTTC. Translating gives CASSSSWNYGYTF.